A single sample gave rise to the 9 T cell receptor beta chains below, sequenced in a study of T cells in Graves' hyperthyroidism and ophthalmopathy. The CDR3 regions of TCR beta were amplified from RNA transcripts. HTBI primers were employed in a first-round RT-PCR of the TCR CDR3. TCRdb reanalysed the multiplex PCR reads using MiXCR and keeps one entry per CDR3 protein. The sample records 610,000 or so distinct CDR3 sequences, around 46% being singletons. The sequencing sample was made of peripheral blood or thyroid tissue (not recorded which). These receptors all stem from a woman aged 18-29 years with Graves' hyperthyroidism.

The chain recombines TRBV25-1 with TRBJ1-6; TRBD1 might be the D (5 bases). Per the germline V gene, CDR1 is MGHDK and CDR2 is SYGVNS. There are 14 residues in the CDR3. V was clipped by 1 base and J by 9 bases, with 10 bases between them. As DNA, the CDR3 is TGTGCCAGCAGTGAATTAGTTGGGACTTCACCCCTCCACTTT. It specifies CASSELVGTSPLHF.

This clonotype was seen at least ten times. CDR3: CSVSDVTEAFF. As DNA, the CDR3 is TGCAGCGTTTCGGACGTCACCGAAGCTTTCTTT. The chain carries TRBV29-1 and TRBJ1-1, with unresolved D. Deletions cut 5 bases from V and 8 bases from J, with 12 bases between. The CDR3 runs 11 residues. Germline CDR1 and CDR2: SQVTM and ANQGSEA.

DNA of the CDR3: TGTGCCAGCAGTTACTCATTGGGGGGGGACTATGGCTACACCTTC. It specifies CASSYSLGGDYGYTF. The chain has TRBV6-5 and TRBJ1-2; maybe TRBD1 (5 bases). The length of the CDR3 is 15 residues. V lost 0 bases and J lost 3, with 11 bases in between. In germline, CDR1 is MNHEY, CDR2 SVGAGI.

There are many counts of this clonotype. The chain carries TRBV2 and TRBJ1-2, with a tentative D call TRBD1 (5 bases). Per germline, CDR1 SNHLY and CDR2 FYNNEI. Trimming removed 5 bases from V and 4 bases from J, with 11 bases in between. CDR3 size: 13 residues. As DNA, the CDR3 is TGTGCCAGCAGTCCGGGACCAGCCTATGGCTACACCTTC. Amino acids: CASSPGPAYGYTF.

There are many counts of this clonotype. The V gene is TRBV3-1, the J gene TRBJ1-2; 8 bases line up with TRBD1. This CDR3 spans 13 amino acids. Germline V gene lookup returns CDR1 LGHDT and CDR2 YNNKEL (reference sequence). V lost 4 bases to trimming and J lost 4 bases; unmatched junction nucleotides: 2. This chain's CDR3 is CASSRGQGYGYTF. As DNA, the CDR3 is TGTGCCAGCAGCCGCGGACAGGGCTATGGCTACACCTTC. Together with reference TRBV3-1 and TRBJ1-2, the CDR3 gives the full variable domain: DTAVSQTPKYLVTQMGNDKSIKCEQNLGHDTMYWYKQDSKKFLKIMFSYNNKELIINETVPNRFSPKSPDKAHLNLHINSLELGDSAVYFCASSRGQGYGYTFGSGTRLTVV.

This clonotype was recorded at least ten times. The chain has TRBV7-9 and TRBJ1-1; no clear D gene. Trimming cost V 5 bases and J 7 bases, with 14 bases left between them. CDR3 length equals 13 residues. Germline CDR1 reads SEHNR; CDR2 reads FQNEAQ (reference sequence). CDR3 nucleotides: TGTGCCAGCAGCCCCTGGGAAGTTGGTGAAGCTTTCTTT. Translation gives CASSPWEVGEAFF. Filled out from reference TRBV7-9 and TRBJ1-1, the complete variable domain reads DTGVSQNPRHKITKRGQNVTFRCDPISEHNRLYWYRQTLGQGPEFLTYFQNEAQLEKSRLLSDRFSAERPKGSFSTLEIQRTEQGDSAMYLCASSPWEVGEAFFGQGTRLTVV.

This clonotype was counted ten times or more. The chain links TRBV11-2 to TRBJ1-2; D is uncertain. Trimming shortened V by 0 bases and J by 6 bases, and 5 bases separated the two germline ends. CDR3 size: 12 residues. Germline assignment: CDR1 SGHAT and CDR2 FQNNGV. CDR3 residues: CASSLDGHGYTF. CDR3 coding DNA: TGTGCCAGCAGCTTAGATGGTCATGGCTACACCTTC.

This clonotype came up many times. The chain joins TRBV20-1 to TRBJ1-1; unclear D gene. V lost 6 bases to trimming and J lost 1 base, with 15 bases between them. Germline assignment: CDR1 DFQATT and CDR2 SNEGSKA (reference sequence). This CDR3 comprises 14 residues. The CDR3 DNA reads as TGCAGTGCCCCCGGCCGAATGACGAACACTGAAGCTTTCTTT. It encodes CSAPGRMTNTEAFF.

The J gene is TRBJ2-7, the V gene TRBV7-3; TRBD2 matches at 11 bases. The ends lost 2 bases at V and 5 bases at J; junction bases unmatched: 5. The germline V gene encodes CDR1 SGHTA and CDR2 FQGTGA. The CDR3 totals 15 residues. The CDR3 sequence: CASSLLSGRGDEQYF. The DNA for the CDR3 is TGTGCCAGCAGCTTACTTAGCGGGAGGGGGGACGAGCAGTACTTC.